Listed below are T cell receptor beta chains from one sample, sequenced in a study of blood T cell repertoires in COVID-19. The method was immunoSEQ multiplex PCR; TCRdb's version includes in-frame clones alone and lacks a portion of them. The sample has a few hundred thousand clones, 80% to 90% seen once; the top ten hold about 2%. The specimen sequenced was PBMCs or T cells enriched from blood (not recorded which). These receptors were obtained from a man aged 30-40 years who had recovered from COVID-19. The conserved cysteine and the conserved F or W are not part of the CDR3 here.

v_call,cdr3_length,cdr3_aa
TRBV4-1,12,ASSQSGLGGGYT
TRBV4-1,13,ASSYGTGYNQPQH
TRBV6-5,12,ASSFSQANTEAF
TRBV12-3/TRBV12-4,10,ASSFAEYGYT
TRBV6-2/TRBV6-3,14,ASSRPGGGPNTEAF
TRBV5-8,10,ASSGLNTEAF
TRBV3-1/TRBV3-2,11,ASSQVGQQSTS
TRBV7-9,11,ASSLLGDGEAF
TRBV3-1/TRBV3-2,14,ASSQEESLAEETQY
TRBV3-1/TRBV3-2,14,ASSPLTSGFYNEQF
TRBV25-1,14,ASSEYGGVVEYGYT
TRBV11-2,14,ASSYSLGQPGNTIY
TRBV6-5,13,ASSYSYRGDEKLF
TRBV6-2/TRBV6-3,12,ASSIRTGGGEAF
TRBV24-1,13,ATSDRGVAGDEQF
TRBV7-9,11,ASSTGQIYGYT
TRBV6-5,12,ASRRNRRDSPLH
TRBV30,11,AWSSGVNQPQH
TRBV7-2,12,ASSRPGTGNTIY
TRBV7-2,14,ASRRTGQGNNSPLH
TRBV30,11,AWSVSGYYGYT
TRBV6-1,11,ASSETNRGEQY
TRBV29-1,14,SVAKSGQGRYNEQF
TRBV5-1,13,ASSLGGGAYNEQF
TRBV30,9,AWSVQGGYT
TRBV29-1,15,SVPKALTGGIIETQY
TRBV9,11,ASSTSENYEQY
TRBV30,14,AWNEGTGLSGNTIY
TRBV19,11,ASSADYTGELF
TRBV10-3,11,AITQRVSGELF
TRBV24-1,15,ATSDFEEGDLDQPQH
TRBV30,10,AWSGDFTEAF
TRBV18,14,ASSPPATGAGNTIY
TRBV2,11,ASSVGGDSPLH
TRBV5-4,15,ASSLGSGTGTNSPLH
TRBV9,13,ASSAAGGPGNEQF
TRBV18,16,ASSPLQQPTLQGNTIY
TRBV5-1,13,ASSLDNRDSSKAF
TRBV6-4,10,ASSDGSYEQY
TRBV3-1/TRBV3-2,16,ASSQTTFRGFELYEQY
TRBV14,12,ASSPGAGGNTIY
TRBV5-4,12,ASSLASSTDTQY